This TCR beta chain was identified during a study of T cell responses to AZD1222 COVID-19 vaccine. Study-wide points: Among the donors, most were white British and more were female, and clonal diversity was possibly underestimated. Spike-specific TCR breadth and depth grew following two AZD1222 doses. Spike was spanned by vaccine-associated CD4 TCRs, which were dominant at 160-218 and 743-854.

V dropped 5 bases and J dropped 0 bases, with 8 bases sitting between them. The CDR3 is 14 residues long. Looked up from germline, CDR1 is MNHEY and CDR2 is SVGAGI. Profiled with immunoSEQ multiplex PCR; TCRdb holds only in-frame clones, not every one. The table shows more than 100,000 clones, with around 86% occurring only once. This clone was seen once. Its specificity is unknown. This clonotype was obtained from an adult in good health. Sequencing used peripheral blood, obtained on day 0 of AZD1222 vaccination. The chain has TRBV6-5 and TRBJ1-5; maybe TRBD1 (5 bases). CDR3 bases: TGTGCCAGCAGTACGAGGGGTAGCAATCAGCCCCAGCATTTT. Translated, it gives CASSTRGSNQPQHF.